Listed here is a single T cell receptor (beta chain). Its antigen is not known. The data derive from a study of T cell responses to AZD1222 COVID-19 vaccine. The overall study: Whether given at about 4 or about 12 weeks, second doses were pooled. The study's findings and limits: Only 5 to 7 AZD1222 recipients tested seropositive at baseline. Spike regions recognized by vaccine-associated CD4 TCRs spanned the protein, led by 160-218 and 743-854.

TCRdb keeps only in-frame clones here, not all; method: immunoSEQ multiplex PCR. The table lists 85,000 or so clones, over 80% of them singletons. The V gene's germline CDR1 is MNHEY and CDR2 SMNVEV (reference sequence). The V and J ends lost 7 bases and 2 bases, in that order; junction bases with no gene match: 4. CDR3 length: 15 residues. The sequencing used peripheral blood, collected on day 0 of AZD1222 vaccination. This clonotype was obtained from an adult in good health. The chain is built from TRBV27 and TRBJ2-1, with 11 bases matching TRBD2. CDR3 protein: CASKTSGGTYNEQFF. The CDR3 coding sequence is TGTGCCAGCAAAACTAGCGGGGGAACCTACAATGAGCAGTTCTTC.